This T cell receptor (beta chain) was found in a study of blood T cells in healthy people across ages. Turning to the study itself: About one barcoded TCR beta cDNA was captured per two T cells.

The extraction recovered at least 5 micrograms of total RNA per sample. The second PCR ran about 6 to 12 cycles with a sample-barcoded 5' primer and J-beta primers. TCRdb reanalysed the 5' RACE reads using MiXCR and keeps one entry per CDR3 protein. The sample includes 650,000 to 1,000,000 distinct CDR3 sequences, around 34% of them seen just once. This clonotype was seen a few times. Its cognate antigen is unknown. The germline V and J ends were trimmed by 6 bases and 0 bases, with 5 bases remaining between them. CDR1 is SGHAT, CDR2 FQDESV, per germline (reference sequence). CDR3 length equals 12 residues. Study-level points and caveats: Any conclusive comparison of naive versus antigen-experienced cells was prevented by using unsorted PBMCs.

This receptor was taken from a man in his late teens or twenties in good health. Sequenced sample: blood. J is TRBJ1-1 and V is TRBV11-1; D gene uncertain. CDR3 DNA sequence: TGTGCCAGCAGTGGAATGAACACTGAAGCTTTCTTT. Protein: CASSGMNTEAFF.